This TCR beta chain was retrieved from a study of Graves' ophthalmopathy and Graves' hyperthyroidism. Study details: Specimen type is peripheral blood, obtained at initial diagnosis before any treatment.

Amplifying from RNA transcripts, the study obtained TCR beta CDR3 regions. The workflow started with a first-round RT-PCR run with HTBI primers and then moved on to a second-round multiplex PCR. TCRdb called the multiplex PCR reads again in MiXCR, with one record for every CDR3 protein. Of 400,000 to 500,000 distinct CDR3 sequences listed, 21% are singletons. This clonotype was counted ten times or more. The V segment lost 0 bases and the J segment 4 bases; nucleotides outside the gene matches: 3. CDR3 length: 14 amino acids. Germline CDR1 MDHEN, CDR2 SYDVKM. This chain connects TRBV28 to TRBJ2-7; TRBD1 matches 7 bases. The receptor comes from a woman aged 18-29 years with stable Graves' hyperthyroidism. Sequenced: peripheral blood. Written as DNA, the CDR3 is TGTGCCAGCAGTTTATGGGACAGGTCTTACGAGCAGTACTTC. This encodes CASSLWDRSYEQYF. The complete variable domain, with remaining parts taken from reference TRBV28 and TRBJ2-7, reads DVKVTQSSRYLVKRTGEKVFLECVQDMDHENMFWYRQDPGLGLRLIYFSYDVKMKEKGDIPEGYSVSREKKERFSLILESASTNQTSMYLCASSLWDRSYEQYFGPGTRLTVT.